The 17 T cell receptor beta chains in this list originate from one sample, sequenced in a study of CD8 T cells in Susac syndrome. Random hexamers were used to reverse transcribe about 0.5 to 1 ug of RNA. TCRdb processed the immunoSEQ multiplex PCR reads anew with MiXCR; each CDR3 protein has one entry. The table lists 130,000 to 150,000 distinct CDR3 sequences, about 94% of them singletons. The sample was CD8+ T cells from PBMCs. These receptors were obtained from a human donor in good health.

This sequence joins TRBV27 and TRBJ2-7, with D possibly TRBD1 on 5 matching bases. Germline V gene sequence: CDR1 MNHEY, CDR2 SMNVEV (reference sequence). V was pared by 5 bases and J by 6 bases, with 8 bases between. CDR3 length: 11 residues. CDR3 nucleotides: TGTGCCAGCAGTACAGGATTCGAGCAGTACTTC. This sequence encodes CASSTGFEQYF.

The CDR3 here is CASSVSGRADEQFF. CDR3 in DNA: TGTGCCAGCAGCGTCAGCGGGAGGGCAGATGAGCAGTTCTTC. The chain employs TRBV9 and TRBJ2-1; 10 bases match TRBD2. The CDR3 is 14 amino acids. Germline V gene sequence: CDR1 SGDLS, CDR2 YYNGEE. V trimming: 2 bases; J trimming: 8 bases; junction bases outside the gene matches: 4.

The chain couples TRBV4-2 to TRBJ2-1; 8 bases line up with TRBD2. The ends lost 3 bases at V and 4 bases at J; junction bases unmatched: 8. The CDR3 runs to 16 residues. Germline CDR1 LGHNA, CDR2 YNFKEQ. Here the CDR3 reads CASSHRSGGLYNEQFF. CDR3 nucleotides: TGTGCCAGCAGCCACCGGTCGGGAGGGCTTTACAATGAGCAGTTCTTC.

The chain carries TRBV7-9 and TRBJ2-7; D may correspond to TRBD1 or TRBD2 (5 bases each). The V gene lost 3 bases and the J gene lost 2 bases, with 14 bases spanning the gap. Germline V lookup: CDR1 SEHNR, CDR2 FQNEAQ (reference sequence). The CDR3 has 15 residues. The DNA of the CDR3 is TGTGCCAGCAGCTTTACCGGGACCAGGACCTACGAGCAGTACTTC. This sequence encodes CASSFTGTRTYEQYF.

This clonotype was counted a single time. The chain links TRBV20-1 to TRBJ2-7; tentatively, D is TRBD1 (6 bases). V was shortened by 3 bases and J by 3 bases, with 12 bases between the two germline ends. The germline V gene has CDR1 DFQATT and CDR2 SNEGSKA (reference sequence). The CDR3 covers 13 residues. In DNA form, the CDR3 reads TGCAGTGCTAGGGGGCAGGGGAACTACGAGCAGTACTTC. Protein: CSARGQGNYEQYF.

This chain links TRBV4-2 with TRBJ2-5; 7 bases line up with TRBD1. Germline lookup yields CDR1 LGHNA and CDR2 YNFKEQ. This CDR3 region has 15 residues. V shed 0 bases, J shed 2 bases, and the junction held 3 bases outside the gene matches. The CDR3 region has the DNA TGTGCCAGCAGCCAAGATCAGGGACAGCAAGAGACCCAGTACTTC. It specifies CASSQDQGQQETQYF.

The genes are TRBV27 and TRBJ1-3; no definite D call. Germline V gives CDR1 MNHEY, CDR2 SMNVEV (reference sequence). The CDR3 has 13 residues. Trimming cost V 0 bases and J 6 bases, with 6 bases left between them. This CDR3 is CASSLSTENTIYF. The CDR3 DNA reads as TGTGCCAGCAGTTTATCAACGGAAAACACCATATATTTT.

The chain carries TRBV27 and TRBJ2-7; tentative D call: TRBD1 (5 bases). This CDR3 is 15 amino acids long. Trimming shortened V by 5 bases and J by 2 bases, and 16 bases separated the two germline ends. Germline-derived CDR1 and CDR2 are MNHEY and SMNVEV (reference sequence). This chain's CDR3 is CASSAVRETTYEQYF. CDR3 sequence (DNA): TGTGCCAGCAGTGCGGTCAGGGAAACGACCTACGAGCAGTACTTC.

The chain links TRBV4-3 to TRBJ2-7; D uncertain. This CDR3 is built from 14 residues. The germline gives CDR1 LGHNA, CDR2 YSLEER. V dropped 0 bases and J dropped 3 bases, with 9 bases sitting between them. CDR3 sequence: CASSQDKVNYEQYF. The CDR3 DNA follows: TGCGCCAGCAGCCAAGATAAGGTTAACTACGAGCAGTACTTC.

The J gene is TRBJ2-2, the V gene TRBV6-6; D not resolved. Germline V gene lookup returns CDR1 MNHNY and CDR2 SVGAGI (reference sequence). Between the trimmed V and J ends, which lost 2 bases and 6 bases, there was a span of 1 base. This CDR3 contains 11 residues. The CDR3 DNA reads TGTGCCAGCAGTTACGCCGGGGAGCTGTTTTTT. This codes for CASSYAGELFF.

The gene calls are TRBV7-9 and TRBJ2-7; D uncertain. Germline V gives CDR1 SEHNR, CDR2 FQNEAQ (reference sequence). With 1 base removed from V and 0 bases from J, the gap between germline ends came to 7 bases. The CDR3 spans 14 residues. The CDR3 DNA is TGTGCCAGCAGCTTAGTCAGCCGCTCCTACGAGCAGTACTTC. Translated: CASSLVSRSYEQYF.

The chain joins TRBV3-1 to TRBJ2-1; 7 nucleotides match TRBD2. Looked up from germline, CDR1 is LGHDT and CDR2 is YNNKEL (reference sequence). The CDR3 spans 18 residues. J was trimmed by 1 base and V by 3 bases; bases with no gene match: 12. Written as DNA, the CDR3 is TGTGCCAGCAGCCACGACAAACTAGCGATGGGGTCCTACAATGAGCAGTTCTTC. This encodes CASSHDKLAMGSYNEQFF.

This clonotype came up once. The CDR3 coding sequence is TGTGCCACGAGCGGGGTGAACTATGGCTACACCTTC. It translates to CATSGVNYGYTF. The rearrangement joins TRBV7-2 to TRBJ1-2; D not resolved. The length of the CDR3 is 12 residues. Germline V CDR1 and CDR2: SGHTA, FQGNSA. V was cut by 10 bases and J by 2 bases, with 11 bases left in between.

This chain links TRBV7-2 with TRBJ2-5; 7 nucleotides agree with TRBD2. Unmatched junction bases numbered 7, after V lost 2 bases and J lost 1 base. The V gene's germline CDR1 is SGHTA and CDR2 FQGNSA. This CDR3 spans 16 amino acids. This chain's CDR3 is CASSLTGGPPQETQYF. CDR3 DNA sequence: TGTGCCAGCAGCTTAACGGGAGGACCTCCCCAAGAGACCCAGTACTTC.

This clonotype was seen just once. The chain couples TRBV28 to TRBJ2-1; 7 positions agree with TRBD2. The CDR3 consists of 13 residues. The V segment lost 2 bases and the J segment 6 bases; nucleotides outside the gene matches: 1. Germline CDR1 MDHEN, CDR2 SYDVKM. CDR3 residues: CASSLRTSNEQFF. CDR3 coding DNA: TGTGCCAGCAGTTTACGGACTAGCAATGAGCAGTTCTTC.

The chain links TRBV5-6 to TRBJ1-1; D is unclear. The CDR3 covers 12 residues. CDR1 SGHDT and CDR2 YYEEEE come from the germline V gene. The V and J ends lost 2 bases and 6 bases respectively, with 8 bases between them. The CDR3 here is CASSLLKAEAFF. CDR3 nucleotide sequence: TGTGCCAGCAGCTTACTAAAAGCTGAAGCTTTCTTT.

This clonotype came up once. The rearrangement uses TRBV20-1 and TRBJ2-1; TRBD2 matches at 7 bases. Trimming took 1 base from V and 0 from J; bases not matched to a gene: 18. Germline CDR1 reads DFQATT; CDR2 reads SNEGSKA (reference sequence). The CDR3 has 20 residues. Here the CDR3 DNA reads TGCAGTGCTAGAGTGATGACTAGCCTGTTGGCCTTACCCTCCTACAATGAGCAGTTCTTC. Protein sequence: CSARVMTSLLALPSYNEQFF.